A single sample is the source of the 12 T cell receptor beta chains below, sequenced in a study of blood T cell repertoires in COVID-19. Repertoires were generated with immunoSEQ multiplex PCR, while TCRdb's copy carries only in-frame clones and drops some. Altogether fewer than 150,000 clones are present, roughly 79% being singletons, with the ten largest covering roughly 20%. Sequenced material: peripheral blood. The origin of the receptors is an older man with acute or convalescent COVID-19.

The chain joins TRBV2 to TRBJ1-5, with a weak D call TRBD1 (6 bases). Between the trimmed V and J ends, which lost 3 bases and 3 bases, there was a span of 12 bases. The CDR3 runs to 15 residues. Germline V gene data show CDR1 as SNHLY and CDR2 as FYNNEI. In DNA form, the CDR3 reads TGTGCCAGCAGTGAGAAGGACAGACCCAATCAGCCCCAGCATTTT. Translating gives CASSEKDRPNQPQHF. Based on the CDR3 plus reference TRBV2 and TRBJ1-5, the full variable domain is EPEVTQTPSHQVTQMGQEVILRCVPISNHLYFYWYRQILGQKVEFLVSFYNNEISEKSEIFDDQFSVERPDGSNFTLKIRSTKLEDSAMYFCASSEKDRPNQPQHFGDGTRLSIL.

This chain joins TRBV5-1 and TRBJ1-1; 8 bases match TRBD1. V was pared by 3 bases and J by 0 bases, with 7 bases of the junction left unmatched. Germline CDR1 SGHRS, CDR2 YFSETQ. The CDR3 is 16 amino acids. This CDR3 is CASSYGQGTMNTEAFF. The CDR3 bases are TGCGCCAGCAGCTATGGACAGGGAACAATGAACACTGAAGCTTTCTTT.

The chain links TRBV7-6 to TRBJ2-3; 7 positions match TRBD2. V dropped 5 bases and J dropped 3; count of bases not matched to a gene: 11. CDR3 size: 16 residues. CDR1 is SGHVS and CDR2 is FNYEAQ in the germline V gene. Written as DNA, the CDR3 is TGTGCCAGCAGCCTCCCCCCCAGCGGGGTGACAGATACGCAGTATTTT. Translated: CASSLPPSGVTDTQYF.

This chain joins TRBV9 and TRBJ1-3; no reliable D call. Germline loops: CDR1 SGDLS, CDR2 YYNGEE. CDR3 length: 13 residues. V shed 0 bases and J shed 8 bases, with 9 bases lying between them. DNA for the CDR3: TGTGCCAGCAGCGTAGGGGAGGGCGACACCATATATTTT. Its protein is CASSVGEGDTIYF.

The chain recombines TRBV4-1 with TRBJ1-2; D is possibly TRBD1 (5 bases). Trimming stripped 1 base from V and 2 bases from J, with 11 bases between. CDR1 and CDR2 from the germline V gene are MGHRA and YSYEKL. The CDR3 sequence is 15 residues long. The CDR3 DNA is TGCGCCAGCAGCCAAGGCTATCGGGGGAACTATGGCTACACCTTC. Residues: CASSQGYRGNYGYTF.

The chain couples TRBV28 to TRBJ1-5; D may be TRBD1 (6 bases). The CDR3 is 15 amino acids. CDR1 and CDR2 from the germline V gene are MDHEN and SYDVKM. V was trimmed by 5 bases and J by 4 bases, leaving 15 bases between them. CDR3 in DNA: TGTGCCAGCAGTAAACCTGGACAGAAGAATCAGCCCCAGCATTTT. Amino acids: CASSKPGQKNQPQHF.

The sample holds a few counts of this clone. The V call is TRBV4-1, the J call TRBJ1-4; tentative D call: TRBD1 (6 bases). Germline V lookup: CDR1 MGHRA, CDR2 YSYEKL. The CDR3 contains 16 residues. V was shortened by 4 bases and J by 0 bases, with 12 bases between the two germline ends. CDR3 nucleotides: TGCGCCAGCAGCCGATCCGGGACAACAACTAATGAAAAACTGTTTTTT. As protein: CASSRSGTTTNEKLFF.

The V and J genes are TRBV6-5 and TRBJ2-7, with 10 bases matching TRBD1. The length of the CDR3 is 12 residues. The germline gives CDR1 MNHEY, CDR2 SVGAGI. Trimming at V came to 10 bases and at J to 7 bases, leaving 7 bases not matched to a gene. CDR3: CATDRGLGEQYF. CDR3 coding DNA: TGTGCCACAGACAGGGGGCTCGGGGAGCAGTACTTC.

This chain joins TRBV30 and TRBJ1-1; perhaps TRBD1 as D (6 bases). CDR1 and CDR2 (germline): GTSNPN, SVGIG (reference sequence). Trimming took off 0 bases at V and 6 bases at J, with 11 bases between the two ends. The CDR3 loop spans 13 amino acids. The CDR3 loop reads CAWSVRQDSEAFF. For the CDR3, the DNA is TGTGCCTGGAGTGTACGACAGGACTCTGAAGCTTTCTTT.

The chain couples TRBV5-1 to TRBJ2-5, with 8 bases identical to TRBD2. Germline V gene lookup returns CDR1 SGHRS and CDR2 YFSETQ. The CDR3 loop spans 15 amino acids. The V gene end was trimmed by 1 base and the J gene end by 5 bases; junction bases not matched to a gene: 7. CDR3 protein: CASSLIGTRAETQYF. The CDR3 coding sequence is TGCGCCAGCAGCTTGATTGGGACTAGGGCGGAGACCCAGTACTTC.

This clone occurred a few times. The chain has TRBV4-1 and TRBJ1-1; 7 bases are shared with TRBD1. Per germline, CDR1 MGHRA and CDR2 YSYEKL. Germline trimming cut 4 bases from V and 1 base from J; bases unmatched to any gene: 6. CDR3 length: 15 amino acids. The CDR3 here is CASSLEGAQNTEAFF. The CDR3 DNA sequence: TGCGCCAGCAGCCTCGAGGGGGCGCAGAACACTGAAGCTTTCTTT.

The genes are TRBV5-6 and TRBJ2-5; TRBD1 matches 10 bases. Germline V lookup: CDR1 SGHDT, CDR2 YYEEEE. The junction had 4 bases not matched to a gene; V was cut back by 3 bases and J by 5 bases. The CDR3 sequence is 14 residues long. CDR3 nucleotide sequence: TGTGCCAGCAGCTCGGACAGGGGGTTTGAGACCCAGTACTTC. It encodes CASSSDRGFETQYF.